The 14 T cell receptor beta chains listed next were all sequenced from one sample in a study of blood T cells in healthy people across ages. The use of a sample-barcoded 5' primer and a J-beta primer mix characterized a second PCR of roughly 6 to 11 cycles. TCRdb called the 5' RACE reads again in MiXCR, with one record for every CDR3 protein. The sample lists about 1,400,000 distinct CDR3 sequences; 59% were seen once. The source material was blood. These receptors were obtained from a man between 18 and 29 years old in good health.

This chain links TRBV4-1 with TRBJ2-1; 10 bases agree with TRBD2. The CDR3 has 16 amino acids. Trimming cost V 3 bases and J 3 bases; bases outside gene matches: 5. Germline lookup yields CDR1 MGHRA and CDR2 YSYEKL. DNA for the CDR3: TGCGCCAGCAGCCACCCCGGGACTAGCGTCTACAATGAGCAGTTCTTC. This translates into CASSHPGTSVYNEQFF.

This chain links TRBV20-1 with TRBJ2-4; 10 nucleotides line up with TRBD2. Germline CDR1 DFQATT, CDR2 SNEGSKA (reference sequence). V was clipped by 5 bases and J by 8 bases; unmatched bases: 6. The CDR3 runs 13 residues. CDR3 sequence reads: CSAPSSGRHIQYF. As DNA, the CDR3 is TGCAGTGCTCCCTCTAGCGGGAGACACATTCAGTACTTC.

The table lists this clonotype with a count of one. Mismatch with germline at one junction end may stem from a read error. The chain uses TRBV4-2 and TRBJ2-5; the match to TRBD2 covers 9 bases. Germline assignment: CDR1 LGHNA and CDR2 YNFKEQ. There are 17 residues in the CDR3. The CDR3 reads CVSSQGRLAGLQETQYF. DNA of the CDR3: TGTGTCAGCAGCCAAGGGAGGCTAGCGGGGCTTCAAGAGACCCAGTACTTC.

This clonotype was observed a handful of times. This rearrangement joins TRBV4-1 to TRBJ2-7, with D perhaps TRBD1 (7 bases). The CDR3 consists of 15 residues. The V gene lost 4 bases and the J gene lost 1 base, with 14 bases spanning the gap. The V gene's germline CDR1 is MGHRA and CDR2 YSYEKL. The CDR3 reads CASSRKEGQSYEQYF. DNA of the CDR3: TGCGCCAGCAGCCGCAAGGAGGGACAGTCCTACGAGCAGTACTTC.

The J gene is TRBJ2-7, the V gene TRBV19; 7 nucleotides align to TRBD1. Trimming removed 3 bases from V and 0 bases from J; junction bases left unmatched: 11. Germline V gene lookup returns CDR1 LNHDA and CDR2 SQIVND (reference sequence). The CDR3 consists of 17 residues. CDR3 nucleotides: TGTGCCAGTAGTATTATTTATGGACAGGAAAGCTCCTACGAGCAGTACTTC. This codes for CASSIIYGQESSYEQYF.

This chain links TRBV12-3 or TRBV12-4 with TRBJ1-2; the D is unclear. V lost 8 bases to trimming and J lost 8 bases, with 12 bases between them. CDR3 size: 11 residues. This chain's CDR3 is CASPLVRGYTF. CDR3 nucleotide sequence: TGTGCCAGCCCCCTGGTTAGGGGCTACACCTTC.

Comments on this clonotype: The DNA is left out, because the CDR3 cannot be placed on it with certainty; the CDR3 is given as TCRdb lists it. The chain has TRBV29-1 and TRBJ1-2. Inclusive of both ends, the CDR3 amounts to 12 amino acids. Germline-derived CDR1 and CDR2 are SQVTM and ANQGSEA. CDR3 region: CSVQTVLYGCTF.

CDR3 bases: TGTGCCAGCAGGGAGGACAGCCGGTTAAGAGGCTACACCTTC. Translated: CASREDSRLRGYTF. The gene calls are TRBV5-6 and TRBJ1-2, with D possibly matching TRBD1 (6 bases). The CDR3 has 14 residues. Looked up from germline, CDR1 is SGHDT and CDR2 is YYEEEE. The germline V and J ends were trimmed by 5 bases and 8 bases, with 19 bases remaining between them.

The V call is TRBV27, the J call TRBJ2-1; 8 bases map to TRBD2. The length of the CDR3 is 15 residues. The germline V gene has CDR1 MNHEY and CDR2 SMNVEV (reference sequence). With V trimmed by 4 bases and J by 5 bases, 7 bases remained unmatched. The CDR3: CASSSQRGPNNEQFF. The CDR3 coding sequence is TGTGCCAGCAGTTCCCAGCGGGGGCCGAACAATGAGCAGTTCTTC.

The chain recombines TRBV6-2 or TRBV6-3 with TRBJ1-5; 7 bases line up with TRBD1. Per germline, CDR1 MNHEY and CDR2 SVGEGT. Unmatched junction bases numbered 5, after V lost 5 bases and J lost 1 base. This CDR3 has 15 residues. CDR3 loop: CASSSDRASNQPQHF. Written as DNA, the CDR3 is TGTGCCAGCAGTAGCGACAGGGCAAGCAATCAGCCCCAGCATTTT.

This chain joins TRBV12-3 or TRBV12-4 and TRBJ2-4, with 9 bases aligning to TRBD2. V lost 2 bases to trimming and J lost 7 bases; unmatched junction nucleotides: 6. There are 15 residues in the CDR3. CDR3 DNA sequence: TGTGCCAGCAGTTTAAGGCGGGGGGGCGACAACATTCAGTACTTC. Its protein is CASSLRRGGDNIQYF.

The chain uses TRBV6-2 or TRBV6-3 and TRBJ2-7; D is ambiguous. The V end lost 5 bases, the J end lost 2 bases, and 13 bases lay between the germline ends. Germline V gene lookup returns CDR1 MNHEY and CDR2 SVGEGT. This CDR3 comprises 14 residues. The CDR3 loop reads CASSPRKFPYEQYF. CDR3 DNA sequence: TGTGCCAGCAGTCCCCGCAAGTTTCCCTACGAGCAGTACTTC.

The CDR3 protein is CASSTARGLFYEQYF. CDR3 in DNA: TGCGCCAGCAGCACCGCGCGGGGCCTTTTTTACGAGCAGTACTTC. The chain employs TRBV4-3 and TRBJ2-7; D is perhaps TRBD2 (6 bases). Trimming cost V 5 bases and J 4 bases, with 18 bases left between them. CDR3 size: 15 residues. Germline loops: CDR1 LGHNA, CDR2 YSLEER.

V is TRBV7-9 and J is TRBJ2-5, with 7 positions matching TRBD1. The DNA matches TRBJ2-7 better at its end, which makes the J call doubtful. CDR3 length: 15 residues. In germline, CDR1 is SEHNR, CDR2 FQNEAQ (reference sequence). The CDR3 loop is CASSASSGQTYEQYF. CDR3 bases: TGTGCCAGCAGCGCGAGCTCGGGACAGACCTACGAGCAGTACTTC.